The present T cell receptor beta chain was sequenced within a study of T-cell reconstitution after alpha-beta-depleted transplantation in children. CDR1 is MDHEN, CDR2 SYDVKM, per germline. This CDR3 region has 16 residues. V was cut by 5 bases and J by 0 bases, with 11 bases left in between. Overall study findings and caveats: In patients about two months after transplant, alpha-beta T cells reportedly arose from several hundred expanded graft clones. When one year had passed after transplant, most T-cell counts and diversity came from newly produced T cells. It was surviving recipient T cells and thymic progenitors that gave some patients high TCRbeta diversity at day 60.

Unique molecular identifiers were built into the TCRbeta library. TCRdb re-called the PCR reads with MiXCR, one entry per CDR3 protein. The table has 580,000 or so distinct CDR3 sequences, 23% seen once. Notes on this clonotype: No antigen is known for it.

The chain has TRBV28 and TRBJ2-6; D possibly corresponds to TRBD2 (6 bases). The sequencing here drew on PBMCs, mostly from graft donor cells, taken 360 days after TCRalphabeta/CD19-depleted stem cell transplant. This receptor was obtained from a boy younger than two who had a stem cell transplant for acute myeloid leukemia, so the T cells may come from the graft donor. In nucleotides, the CDR3 is TGTGCCAGCAGTGTTGGGGGGAGCTCTGGGGCCAACGTCCTGACTTTC. Protein product: CASSVGGSSGANVLTF.